The clone carrying this TCR beta chain was counted a single time. The data were taken from a study of blood T cell repertoires in COVID-19. Clones were sequenced by immunoSEQ multiplex PCR, and TCRdb holds only the in-frame ones, with some missing. The sample includes 130,000 to 150,000 clones, roughly 80% of them seen just once. V was clipped by 6 bases and J by 4 bases; unmatched bases: 5. Germline-derived CDR1 and CDR2 are MNHEY and SVGAGI. The CDR3 is 15 amino acids. The sequence was obtained from a man in his 70s who had recovered from COVID-19. The sample consisted of peripheral blood. The chain employs TRBV6-5 and TRBJ2-1; TRBD2 agrees at 11 bases. The DNA for the CDR3 is TGTGCCAGCAGACCCGGGACTAGCGGATACAATGAGCAGTTCTTC. Its protein product is CASRPGTSGYNEQFF.